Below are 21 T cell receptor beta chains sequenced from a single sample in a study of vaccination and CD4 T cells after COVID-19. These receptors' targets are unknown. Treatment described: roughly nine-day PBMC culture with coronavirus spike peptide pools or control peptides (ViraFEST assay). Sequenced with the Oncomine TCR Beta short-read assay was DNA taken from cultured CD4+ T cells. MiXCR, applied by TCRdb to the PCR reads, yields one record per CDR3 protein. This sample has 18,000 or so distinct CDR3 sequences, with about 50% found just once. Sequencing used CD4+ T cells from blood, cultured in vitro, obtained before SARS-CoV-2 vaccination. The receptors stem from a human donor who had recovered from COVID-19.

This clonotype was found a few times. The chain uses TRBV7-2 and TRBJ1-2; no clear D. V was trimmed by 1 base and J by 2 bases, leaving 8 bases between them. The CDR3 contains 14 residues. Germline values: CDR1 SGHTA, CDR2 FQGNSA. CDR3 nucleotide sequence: TGTGCCAGCAGCTTAGGCCCAGAAAACTATGGCTACACCTTC. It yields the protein CASSLGPENYGYTF.

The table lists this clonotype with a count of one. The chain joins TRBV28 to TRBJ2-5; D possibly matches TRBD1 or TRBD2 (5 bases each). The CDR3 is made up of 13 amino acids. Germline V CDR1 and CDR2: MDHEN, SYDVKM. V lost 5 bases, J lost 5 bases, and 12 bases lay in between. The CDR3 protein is CASSGGREETQYF. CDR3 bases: TGTGCCAGCAGTGGGGGTCGTGAGGAGACCCAGTACTTC.

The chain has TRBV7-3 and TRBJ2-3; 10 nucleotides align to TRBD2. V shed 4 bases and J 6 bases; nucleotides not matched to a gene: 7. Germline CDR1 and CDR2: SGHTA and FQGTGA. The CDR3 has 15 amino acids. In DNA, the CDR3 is TGTGCCAGCAGCTCAACTAGCGGGACATTGGATACGCAGTATTTT. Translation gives CASSSTSGTLDTQYF.

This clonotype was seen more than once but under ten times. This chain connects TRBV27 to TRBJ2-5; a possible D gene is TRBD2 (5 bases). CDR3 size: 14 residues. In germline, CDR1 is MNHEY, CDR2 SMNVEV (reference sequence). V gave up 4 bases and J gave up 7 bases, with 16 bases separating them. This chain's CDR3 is CASSSGVLVGTQYF. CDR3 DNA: TGTGCCAGCAGTTCCGGGGTTCTTGTGGGGACCCAGTACTTC.

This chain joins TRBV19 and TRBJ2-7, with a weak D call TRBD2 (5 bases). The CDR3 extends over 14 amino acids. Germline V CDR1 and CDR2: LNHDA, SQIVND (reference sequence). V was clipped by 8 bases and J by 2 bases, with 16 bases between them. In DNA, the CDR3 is TGTGCCAGTCGGCCTCGGGATAATGCCTACGAGCAGTACTTC. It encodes CASRPRDNAYEQYF.

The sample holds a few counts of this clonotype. CDR3 coding DNA: TGCAGTGCTAGAGGAGGGGGGCGGGGGACTAGTGAGACCCAGTACTTC. It yields the protein CSARGGGRGTSETQYF. The chain recombines TRBV20-1 with TRBJ2-5, with 8 bases identical to TRBD2. Germline V gene sequence: CDR1 DFQATT, CDR2 SNEGSKA (reference sequence). The trim removed 1 base at V and 5 bases at J, leaving 12 bases unmatched. The CDR3 consists of 16 residues.

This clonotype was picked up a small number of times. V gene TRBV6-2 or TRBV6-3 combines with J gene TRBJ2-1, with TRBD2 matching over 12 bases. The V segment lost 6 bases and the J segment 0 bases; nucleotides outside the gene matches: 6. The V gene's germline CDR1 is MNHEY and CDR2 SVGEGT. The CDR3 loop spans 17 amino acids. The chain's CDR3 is CASSPETSGSSYNEQFF. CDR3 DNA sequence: TGTGCCAGCAGCCCTGAGACTAGCGGGAGCTCCTACAATGAGCAGTTCTTC.

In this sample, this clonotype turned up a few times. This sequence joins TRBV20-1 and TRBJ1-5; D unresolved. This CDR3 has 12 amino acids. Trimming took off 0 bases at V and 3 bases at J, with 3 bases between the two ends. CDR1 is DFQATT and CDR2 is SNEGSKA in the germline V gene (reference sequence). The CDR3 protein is CSARDVNQPQHF. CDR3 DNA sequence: TGCAGTGCTAGAGACGTCAATCAGCCCCAGCATTTT.

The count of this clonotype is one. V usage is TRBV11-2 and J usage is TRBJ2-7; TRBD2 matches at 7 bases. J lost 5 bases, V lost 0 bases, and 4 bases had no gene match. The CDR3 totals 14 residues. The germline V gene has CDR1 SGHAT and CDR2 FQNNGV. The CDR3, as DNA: TGTGCCAGCAGCTTAGAGGGGGGGGGTCACGAGCAGTACTTC. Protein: CASSLEGGGHEQYF.

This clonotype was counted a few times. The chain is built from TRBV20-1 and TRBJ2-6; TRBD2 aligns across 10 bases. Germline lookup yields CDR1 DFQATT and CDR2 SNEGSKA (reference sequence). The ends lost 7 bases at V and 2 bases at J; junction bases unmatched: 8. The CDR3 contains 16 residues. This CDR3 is CSVGTSVTPGANVLTF. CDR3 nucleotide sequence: TGCAGTGTCGGGACTAGCGTAACCCCTGGGGCCAACGTCCTGACTTTC.

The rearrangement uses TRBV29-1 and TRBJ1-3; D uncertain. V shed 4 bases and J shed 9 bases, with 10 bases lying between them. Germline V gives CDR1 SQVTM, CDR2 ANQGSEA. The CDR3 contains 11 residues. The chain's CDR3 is CSVVAGRTIYF. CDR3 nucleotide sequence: TGCAGCGTTGTAGCAGGCCGCACCATATATTTT.

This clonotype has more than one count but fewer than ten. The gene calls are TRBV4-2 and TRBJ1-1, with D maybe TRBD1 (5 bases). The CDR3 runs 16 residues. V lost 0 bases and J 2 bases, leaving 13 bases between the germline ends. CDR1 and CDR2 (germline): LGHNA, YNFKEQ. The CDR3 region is CASSQDSRQGNTEAFF. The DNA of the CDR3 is TGTGCCAGCAGCCAAGATAGTAGGCAGGGAAACACTGAAGCTTTCTTT.

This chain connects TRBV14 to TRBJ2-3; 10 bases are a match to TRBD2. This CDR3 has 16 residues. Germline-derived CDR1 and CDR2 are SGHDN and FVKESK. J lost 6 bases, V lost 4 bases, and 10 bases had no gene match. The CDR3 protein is CASSRDVAGGGDTQYF. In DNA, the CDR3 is TGTGCCAGCAGCCGAGACGTAGCGGGAGGAGGCGATACGCAGTATTTT.

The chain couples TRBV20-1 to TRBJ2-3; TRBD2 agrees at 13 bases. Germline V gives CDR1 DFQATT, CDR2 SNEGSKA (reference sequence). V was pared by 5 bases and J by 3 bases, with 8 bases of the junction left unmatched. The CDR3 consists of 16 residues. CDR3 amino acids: CSASGLAGPGTDTQYF. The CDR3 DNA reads TGCAGTGCTTCGGGACTAGCGGGACCAGGAACAGATACGCAGTATTTT.

Written as DNA, the CDR3 is TGTGCCAGCAGCTTGTCCAGGGACTATGGCTACACCTTC. Its translation: CASSLSRDYGYTF. The V call is TRBV7-2, the J call TRBJ1-2; D is possibly TRBD1 (5 bases). Deletions cut 3 bases from V and 3 bases from J, with 8 bases between. In germline, CDR1 is SGHTA, CDR2 FQGNSA. CDR3 size: 13 residues.

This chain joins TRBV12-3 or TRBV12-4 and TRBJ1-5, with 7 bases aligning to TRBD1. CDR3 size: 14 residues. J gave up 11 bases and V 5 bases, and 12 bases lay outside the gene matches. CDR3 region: CASSVGGRAVAQHF. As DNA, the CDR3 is TGTGCCAGCAGTGTAGGGGGCCGGGCCGTGGCCCAGCATTTT.

CDR3 nucleotides: TGTGCCAGCAGCTATACGGACATCGCCTACGAGCAGTACTTC. Its translation: CASSYTDIAYEQYF. The chain employs TRBV6-1 and TRBJ2-7, with TRBD1 as a possible D gene (5 bases). This CDR3 spans 14 amino acids. Germline CDR1 is MNHNS and CDR2 is SASEGT. The V end was cut by 6 bases, the J end by 2 bases, with 14 bases between.

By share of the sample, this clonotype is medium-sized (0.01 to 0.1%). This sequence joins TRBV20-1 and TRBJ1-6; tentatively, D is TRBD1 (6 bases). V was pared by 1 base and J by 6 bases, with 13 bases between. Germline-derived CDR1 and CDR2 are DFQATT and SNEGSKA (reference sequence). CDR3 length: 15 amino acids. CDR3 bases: TGCAGTGCTAGAGGGGGGGCGGGGGCTAATTCACCCCTCCACTTT. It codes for CSARGGAGANSPLHF.

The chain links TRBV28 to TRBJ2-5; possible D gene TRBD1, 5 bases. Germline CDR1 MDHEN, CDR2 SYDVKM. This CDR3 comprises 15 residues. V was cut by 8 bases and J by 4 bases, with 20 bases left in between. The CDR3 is CASQGSEWPPETQYF. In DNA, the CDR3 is TGTGCCAGCCAGGGCTCCGAATGGCCCCCAGAGACCCAGTACTTC.

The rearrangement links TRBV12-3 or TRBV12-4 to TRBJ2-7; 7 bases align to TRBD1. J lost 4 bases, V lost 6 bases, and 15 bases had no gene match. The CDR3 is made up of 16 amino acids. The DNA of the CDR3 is TGTGCCAGCAGGCGAGGGACAGAAGGACGAGAGTACGAGCAGTACTTC. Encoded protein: CASRRGTEGREYEQYF.

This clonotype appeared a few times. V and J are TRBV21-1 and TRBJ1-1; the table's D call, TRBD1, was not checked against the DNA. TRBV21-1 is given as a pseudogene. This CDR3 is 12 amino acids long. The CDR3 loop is CASSIRVPEAFF. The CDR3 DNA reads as TGTGCCAGCAGCATCAGGGTTCCTGAAGCTTTCTTT.